The clone carrying this T cell receptor (beta chain) has only one observation. CDR1 is LGHNA, CDR2 YNFKEQ, per germline. The CDR3 has 15 amino acids. V trimming: 3 bases; J trimming: 5 bases; junction bases outside the gene matches: 4. The sample originates from a study of cytomegalovirus exposure and HLA in healthy donors. The PCR had 60 Vbeta and 13 Jbeta primers. The assay was immunoSEQ multiplex PCR, and TCRdb's table has in-frame clones only and misses some. The sample records roughly 150,000 clones, around 72% being singletons. The specimen was PBMCs. The rearrangement joins TRBV4-2 to TRBJ2-2; 9 bases match TRBD2. This TCR derives from a female donor in good health and CMV-seronegative. CDR3 amino acids: CASSHSGSRTGELFF. The CDR3 region has the DNA TGTGCCAGCAGCCATAGCGGGAGTCGAACCGGGGAGCTGTTTTTT.